Sequencing of this TCR beta chain was carried out in a study of T-cell memory formation after mild COVID-19. Germline CDR1 is MDHEN and CDR2 is SYDVKM. There are 15 residues in the CDR3. The J segment lost 3 bases and the V segment lost 4 bases, leaving 5 bases of the junction unmatched. TCRdb recomputed calls from the 5' RACE reads with MiXCR, one row per CDR3 protein. In the table there are roughly 190,000 distinct CDR3 sequences, under 30% of which are singletons. Comment on this clonotype: Antigen specificity is unknown.

Findings and caveats of the study: Contracting CD4+ clones lay largely in CM and EM, with CD8+ ones residing in EMRA.

The receptor comes from an adult woman who had mild COVID-19 (a few samples of this study predate the infection). Cell type and time point are not known. Sequences were obtained from PBMCs or a T cell subset sorted from them (not recorded which). The chain couples TRBV28 to TRBJ2-7; 11 bases are shared with TRBD2. The CDR3 nucleotides are TGTGCCAGCAGTTACGTAGCGGGGGGGGACTACGAGCAGTACTTC. It yields the protein CASSYVAGGDYEQYF.